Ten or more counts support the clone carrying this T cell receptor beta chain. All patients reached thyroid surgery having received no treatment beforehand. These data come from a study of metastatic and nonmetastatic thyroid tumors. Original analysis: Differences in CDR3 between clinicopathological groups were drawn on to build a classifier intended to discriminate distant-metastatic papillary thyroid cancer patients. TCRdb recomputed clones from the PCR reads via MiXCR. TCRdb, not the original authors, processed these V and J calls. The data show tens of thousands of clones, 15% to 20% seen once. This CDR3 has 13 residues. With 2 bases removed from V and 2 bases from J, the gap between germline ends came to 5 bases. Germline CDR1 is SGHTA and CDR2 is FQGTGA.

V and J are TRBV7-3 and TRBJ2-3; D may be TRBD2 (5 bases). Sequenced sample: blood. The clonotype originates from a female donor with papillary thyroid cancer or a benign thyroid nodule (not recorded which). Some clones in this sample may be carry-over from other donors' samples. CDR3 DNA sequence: TGTGCCAGCAGCTTAGGACTCACAGATACGCAGTATTTT. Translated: CASSLGLTDTQYF. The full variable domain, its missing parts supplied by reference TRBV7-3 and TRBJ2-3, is GAGVSQTPSNKVTEKGKYVELRCDPISGHTALYWYRQSLGQGPEFLIYFQGTGAADDSGLPNDRFFAVRPEGSVSTLKIQRTERGDSAVYLCASSLGLTDTQYFGPGTRLTVL.